The text below deals with one T cell receptor (beta chain). Source study methods: Counts of nucleated cells, estimated from reference gene primer amplification, were obtained. Repertoires were generated with immunoSEQ multiplex PCR, while TCRdb's copy carries only in-frame clones and drops some. V and J calls and clone size are given by that table; D and trimming were obtained from the DNA. The sample has some 200,000 clones, 80% to 85% seen once. This specimen belongs to a study of blood T cell repertoires in COVID-19. Overall study: Whether acute or convalescent, the COVID-19 samples came from the United States, Italy and Spain. PBMCs, B-cell-depleted T cells, or T cells provided the cDNA or gDNA that made up the material.

Followed longitudinally, the Seattle patients had been enrolled during active infection. Per the germline V gene, CDR1 is SGHVS and CDR2 is FQNEAQ. This CDR3 comprises 16 residues. V lost 4 bases and J lost 8; bases outside the gene matches: 10. Sequencing input: peripheral blood. The V gene is TRBV7-8, the J gene TRBJ2-2; 10 bases agree with TRBD2. The receptor was derived from an older woman with COVID-19, enrolled during active disease. The CDR3 region has the DNA TGTGCCAGCAGCTATCAGCGGGAGGGGCTCCCGGGGGAGCTGTTTTTT. Translating it yields CASSYQREGLPGELFF.